This T cell receptor beta chain was identified during a study of response to subunit inactivated influenza vaccine. Findings and limits, study-wide: With each seasonal influenza vaccination, the authors suggested, few new T cells are recruited.

The table lists this clonotype with a few counts. Its antigen is not known. One entry per CDR3 protein results from TCRdb running MiXCR on the RT-PCR reads. Found here are about 500,000 distinct CDR3 sequences, 16% of them singletons; the top ten hold roughly 3.1%. The source was CD4+ T cells sorted from PBMCs, collected less than 30 months after vaccination. The sequence was obtained from a man aged 50 to 69 who received an inactivated influenza vaccine.

The CDR3 region is CASSPTGKAYGYTF. The CDR3 nucleotides read TGTGCCAGCAGCCCTACGGGGAAAGCCTATGGCTACACCTTC. V usage is TRBV5-4 and J usage is TRBJ1-2; no definite D call. The CDR3 sequence is 14 residues long. Trimming stripped 4 bases from V and 4 bases from J, with 14 bases between. The germline V gene has CDR1 SGHNT and CDR2 YYREEE (reference sequence).